What follows are 3 T cell receptor beta chains derived from one specimen sequenced in a study of blood T cell repertoires in COVID-19. Assay used: immunoSEQ multiplex PCR; TCRdb lists only in-frame clones, some missing. This table has about 210,000 clones, approximately 90% appearing once. The source material was PBMCs or T cells enriched from blood (not recorded which). The origin of the receptors is a man aged 18-30 years with acute COVID-19.

The chain has TRBV4-1 and TRBJ2-5; D uncertain. The length of the CDR3 is 11 residues. CDR1 and CDR2 (germline): MGHRA, YSYEKL. V was cut by 5 bases and J by 7 bases, with 8 bases left in between. CDR3 region: CASSFRGTQYF. The CDR3 DNA is TGCGCCAGCAGCTTTAGAGGGACCCAGTACTTC.

The chain links TRBV28 to TRBJ2-3; the D gene is possibly TRBD1 (5 bases). CDR3 length: 14 residues. Germline V lookup: CDR1 MDHEN, CDR2 SYDVKM. V was shortened by 3 bases and J by 5 bases, with 12 bases between the two germline ends. The CDR3 is CASSFMAQGDTQYF. CDR3 nucleotide sequence: TGTGCCAGCAGTTTTATGGCCCAGGGAGATACGCAGTATTTT.

This chain uses TRBV2 with TRBJ1-5; a weak D match, TRBD1 (6 bases). Trimming shortened V by 0 bases and J by 6 bases, and 12 bases separated the two germline ends. Per germline, CDR1 SNHLY and CDR2 FYNNEI. The CDR3 loop spans 15 amino acids. The CDR3 protein is CASSEARWGLQPQHF. CDR3 nucleotide sequence: TGTGCCAGCAGTGAAGCCCGGTGGGGGCTTCAGCCCCAGCATTTT. The complete variable domain, with remaining parts taken from reference TRBV2 and TRBJ1-5, reads EPEVTQTPSHQVTQMGQEVILRCVPISNHLYFYWYRQILGQKVEFLVSFYNNEISEKSEIFDDQFSVERPDGSNFTLKIRSTKLEDSAMYFCASSEARWGLQPQHFGDGTRLSIL.